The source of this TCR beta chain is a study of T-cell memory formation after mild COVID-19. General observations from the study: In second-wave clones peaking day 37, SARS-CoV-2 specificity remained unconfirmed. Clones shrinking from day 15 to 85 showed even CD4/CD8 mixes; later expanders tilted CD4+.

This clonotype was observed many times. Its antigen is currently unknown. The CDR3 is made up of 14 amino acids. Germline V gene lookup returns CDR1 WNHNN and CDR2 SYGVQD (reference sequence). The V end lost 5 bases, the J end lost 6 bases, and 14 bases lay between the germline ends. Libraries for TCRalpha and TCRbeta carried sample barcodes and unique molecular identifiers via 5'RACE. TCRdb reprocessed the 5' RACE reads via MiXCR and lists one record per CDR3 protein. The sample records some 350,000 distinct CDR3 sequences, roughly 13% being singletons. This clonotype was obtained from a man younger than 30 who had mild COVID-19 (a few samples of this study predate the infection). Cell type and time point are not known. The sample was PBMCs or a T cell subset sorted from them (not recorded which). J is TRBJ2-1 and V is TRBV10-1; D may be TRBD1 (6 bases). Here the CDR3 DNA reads TGCGCCAGCAGTTATACCGGGACACCCAATGAGCAGTTCTTC. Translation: CASSYTGTPNEQFF.